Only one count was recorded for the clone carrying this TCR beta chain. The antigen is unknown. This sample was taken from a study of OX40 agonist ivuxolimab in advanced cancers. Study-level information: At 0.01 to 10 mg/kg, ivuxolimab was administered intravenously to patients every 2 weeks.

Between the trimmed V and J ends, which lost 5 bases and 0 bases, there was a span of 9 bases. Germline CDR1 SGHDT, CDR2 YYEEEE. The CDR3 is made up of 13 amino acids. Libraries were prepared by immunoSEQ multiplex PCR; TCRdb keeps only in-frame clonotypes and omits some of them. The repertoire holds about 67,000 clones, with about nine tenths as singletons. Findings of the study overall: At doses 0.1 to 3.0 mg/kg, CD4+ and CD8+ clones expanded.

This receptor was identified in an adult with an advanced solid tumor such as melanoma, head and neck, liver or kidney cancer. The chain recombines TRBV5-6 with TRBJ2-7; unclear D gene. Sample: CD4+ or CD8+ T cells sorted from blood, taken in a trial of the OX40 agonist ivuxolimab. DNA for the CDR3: TGTGCCAGCAGTCTCCAGGCCTCCTACGAGCAGTACTTC. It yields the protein CASSLQASYEQYF.